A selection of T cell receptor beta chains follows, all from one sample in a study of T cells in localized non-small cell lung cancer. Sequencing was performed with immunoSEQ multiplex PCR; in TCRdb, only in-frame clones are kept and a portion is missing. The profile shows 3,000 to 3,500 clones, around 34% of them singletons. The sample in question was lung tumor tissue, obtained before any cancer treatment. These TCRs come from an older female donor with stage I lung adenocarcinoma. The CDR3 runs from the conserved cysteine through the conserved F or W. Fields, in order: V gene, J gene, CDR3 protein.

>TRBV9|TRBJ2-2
CASNQGGTKAGELFF
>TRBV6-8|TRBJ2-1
CASRTLAGWYNEQFF
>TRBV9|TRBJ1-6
CASSDGQGANSPLHF
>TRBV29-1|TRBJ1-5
CSVSLNGGLEPQHF
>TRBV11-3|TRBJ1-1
CASSASGLPNTEAFF
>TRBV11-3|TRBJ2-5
CASSTGLAGGVWETQYF
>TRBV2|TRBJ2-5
CASSEALGGGETQYF
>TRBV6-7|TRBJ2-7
CASRAAYEQYF
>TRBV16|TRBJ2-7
CASSQSPGTYEQYF
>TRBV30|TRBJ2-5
CAWSVYGGAGETQYF
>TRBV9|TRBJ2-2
CASSVALARDTGELFF
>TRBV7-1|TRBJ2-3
CASSLAEAGTDTQYF
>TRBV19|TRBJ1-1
CASWEKGNTEAFF
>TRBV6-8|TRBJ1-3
CASSYLGPATGNTIYF
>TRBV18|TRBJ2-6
CASSPGEASGANVLTF
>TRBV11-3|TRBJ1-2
CASSLMGGNYGYTF
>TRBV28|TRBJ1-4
CASSGGGTTNEKLFF
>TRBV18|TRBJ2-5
CASSPPGLRSGETQYF
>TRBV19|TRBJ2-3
CASSTTGIGLGTDTQYF